This T cell receptor (beta chain) was retrieved from a study of beta chain features in type 1 diabetes. The germline V gene has CDR1 LNHDA and CDR2 SQIVND (reference sequence). The CDR3 has 15 amino acids. Losses at the gene ends were 3 bases for V and 0 bases for J; bases not matched to a gene: 4. As every portion of the isolated RNA was reverse transcribed, the sequencing read expressed TCRB transcripts. Assay: immunoSEQ multiplex PCR; the TCRdb copy retains only in-frame clones and omits some. The repertoire consists of 150,000 to 180,000 clones, with 11% occurring once and the leading ten covering roughly 2%. Sorting of CD4+ naive, central memory, regulatory and stem cell-like memory cells was performed via CD45RO/CCR7/CD25/CD127/CD95/CD27.

The clonotype comes from a man between 18 and 29 years old in good health. The specimen sequenced was central memory CD4+ T cells from blood. The chain recombines TRBV19 with TRBJ2-7; 8 bases are shared with TRBD2. In nucleotides, the CDR3 is TGTGCCAGTAGTATCGGCGGGGGGAGCTCCTACGAGCAGTACTTC. This gives the protein CASSIGGGSSYEQYF.